Below, 9 T cell receptor beta chains from the same sample are listed, as sequenced in a study of blood T cell repertoires in COVID-19. Some clones are missing from TCRdb's copy, which holds only in-frame ones; the method was immunoSEQ multiplex PCR. The table includes about 180,000 clones, about four fifths detected once. The sample consisted of peripheral blood. The receptors were sampled from a woman older than 75 with active or convalescent COVID-19.

The chain links TRBV5-4 to TRBJ1-6, with 7 bases lining up with TRBD1. J was trimmed by 10 bases and V by 0 bases; bases with no gene match: 4. This CDR3 spans 14 amino acids. The germline gives CDR1 SGHNT, CDR2 YYREEE (reference sequence). Written as DNA, the CDR3 is TGTGCCAGCAGCTTGGAAGGGGGCGGATCACCCCTCCACTTT. It is translated as CASSLEGGGSPLHF.

On this clone: One junction end disagrees with the germline gene, perhaps due to a read error. This chain joins TRBV11-3 and TRBJ2-3; 8 positions agree with TRBD2. Germline loops: CDR1 SGHNT, CDR2 YENEEA. The CDR3 is 14 residues long. The CDR3, as DNA: TGTGCCAGCAGCCCCCGGACTAGCAGAGATACGCAGTATTTT. Its translation is CASSPRTSRDTQYF. Supplemented by reference TRBV11-3 and TRBJ2-3, the full variable domain reads EAGVVQSPRYKIIEKKQPVAFWCNPISGHNTLYWYLQNLGQGPELLIRYENEEAVDDSQLPKDRFSAERLKGVDSTLKIQPAELGDSAVYLCASSPRTSRDTQYFGPGTRLTVL.

The gene calls are TRBV7-3 and TRBJ2-5; TRBD2 is a possible D gene (5 bases). The CDR3 consists of 13 residues. V lost 5 bases to trimming and J lost 4 bases, with 11 bases between them. Germline CDR1 and CDR2: SGHTA and FQGTGA. CDR3 in DNA: TGTGCCAGCAGCGACGGACTGAGAGAGACCCAGTACTTC. Translated: CASSDGLRETQYF.

V gene TRBV19 combines with J gene TRBJ1-2; D uncertain. Germline V gene lookup returns CDR1 LNHDA and CDR2 SQIVND (reference sequence). V was clipped by 6 bases and J by 4 bases, with 12 bases between them. The CDR3 contains 13 residues. The CDR3 DNA reads as TGTGCCAGTAGCATGAGGCAGCTCTATGGCTACACCTTC. This gives the protein CASSMRQLYGYTF.

The chain combines TRBV2 with TRBJ2-1, with a weak D call TRBD2 (6 bases). V was pared by 11 bases and J by 6 bases, with 20 bases between. This CDR3 is built from 14 residues. The V gene's germline CDR1 is SNHLY and CDR2 FYNNEI. CDR3 DNA sequence: TGTGCCTCCCAGTGGAGGGCCCAATTCAATGAGCAGTTCTTC. Its translation: CASQWRAQFNEQFF.

The chain employs TRBV7-9 and TRBJ2-5, with D tentatively TRBD1 (6 bases). CDR1 and CDR2 (germline): SEHNR, FQNEAQ (reference sequence). Trimming removed 8 bases from V and 7 bases from J, with 8 bases in between. This CDR3 contains 10 residues. The CDR3: CASEQGTQYF. The CDR3 DNA follows: TGTGCCAGCGAACAGGGGACCCAGTACTTC.

J is TRBJ2-1 and V is TRBV11-3; 9 positions agree with TRBD2. CDR3 length: 16 residues. Germline V gene data show CDR1 as SGHNT and CDR2 as YENEEA. With 0 bases clipped from V and 4 bases from J, the junction kept 4 bases outside the gene matches. Here the CDR3 DNA reads TGTGCCAGCAGCTTAGAGGCTAGCGGGATGTACAATGAGCAGTTCTTC. It is translated as CASSLEASGMYNEQFF.

The V and J genes are TRBV25-1 and TRBJ1-2; no definite D call. Germline CDR1 MGHDK, CDR2 SYGVNS. Trimming took 2 bases from V and 8 from J, leaving 9 bases between them. The CDR3 runs to 12 residues. CDR3 sequence (DNA): TGTGCCAGCAGTGAACACGGGGAAGGCTACACCTTC. As protein: CASSEHGEGYTF.

V and J are TRBV12-3 or TRBV12-4 and TRBJ1-2; 8 positions match TRBD1. The CDR3 totals 13 residues. Trimming at V came to 6 bases and at J to 4 bases, leaving 4 bases not matched to a gene. The CDR3 DNA follows: TGTGCCAGCAGCGGACAGGGAAGCTATGGCTACACCTTC. As protein: CASSGQGSYGYTF.